These 24 T cell receptor beta chains share one sample of origin, sequenced in a study of identical twins. TCRdb re-derived calls from the 5' RACE reads in MiXCR, one entry per CDR3 protein. The sample consists of approximately 690,000 distinct CDR3 sequences, 5.5% to 6.5% of them appearing once. Sequencing was done on a sample of naive T cells sorted from blood. These receptors were obtained from a man younger than 35 in good health.

This clonotype was counted ten times or more. The V and J genes are TRBV5-1 and TRBJ2-7; D possibly uses TRBD1 or TRBD2 (5 bases each). Germline loops: CDR1 SGHRS, CDR2 YFSETQ. The CDR3 totals 15 residues. V was cut by 1 base and J by 4 bases, with 15 bases left in between. CDR3 bases: TGCGCCAGCAGCTTGCAGCAGGGACCCGGGTACGAGCAGTACGTC. Amino acids: CASSLQQGPGYEQYV.

The V and J genes are TRBV27 and TRBJ2-5; the D gene is possibly TRBD2 (6 bases). The CDR3 is 15 amino acids. Germline CDR1 MNHEY, CDR2 SMNVEV (reference sequence). Trimming stripped 7 bases from V and 3 bases from J, with 18 bases between. CDR3 loop: CASIPLGGPEETQYF. In DNA form, the CDR3 reads TGTGCCAGCATCCCCCTGGGGGGACCCGAAGAGACCCAGTACTTC.

This clonotype was observed a few times. This chain joins TRBV20-1 and TRBJ1-2, with D uncertain. V shed 5 bases and J shed 2 bases, with 9 bases lying between them. The CDR3 sequence is 12 residues long. Germline V gene data show CDR1 as DFQATT and CDR2 as SNEGSKA (reference sequence). CDR3 sequence (DNA): TGCAGTGCTCGACTGGGGAACTATGGCTACACCTTC. Protein sequence: CSARLGNYGYTF.

At least ten counts were recorded for this clonotype. The chain joins TRBV20-1 to TRBJ1-1, with TRBD1 matching 7 bases. Germline-derived CDR1 and CDR2 are DFQATT and SNEGSKA (reference sequence). The CDR3 is made up of 14 amino acids. J was trimmed by 4 bases and V by 4 bases; bases with no gene match: 9. The CDR3: CSAIPTGWTTEAFF. CDR3 nucleotides: TGCAGTGCTATTCCGACAGGGTGGACCACTGAAGCTTTCTTT.

This clonotype was picked up a small number of times. The chain couples TRBV6-1 to TRBJ2-6, with no clear D. The germline V gene encodes CDR1 MNHNS and CDR2 SASEGT. The CDR3 sequence is 17 residues long. Trimming shortened V by 6 bases and J by 0 bases, and 15 bases separated the two germline ends. As DNA, the CDR3 is TGTGCCAGCAGCAAATCGTACCCAGACTCTGGGGCCAACGTCCTGACTTTC. Translating it yields CASSKSYPDSGANVLTF.

This clonotype was observed a handful of times. This chain uses TRBV30 with TRBJ2-4, with D tentatively TRBD1 (5 bases). Germline lookup yields CDR1 GTSNPN and CDR2 SVGIG (reference sequence). V was pared by 8 bases and J by 0 bases, with 8 bases between. The CDR3 length is 12 residues. The CDR3 sequence: CAGTGAKNIQYF. DNA of the CDR3: TGTGCCGGAACAGGAGCCAAAAACATTCAGTACTTC.

This clonotype has ten or more counts. V usage is TRBV5-1 and J usage is TRBJ2-7; 11 bases are a match to TRBD1. This CDR3 has 15 residues. V was pared by 0 bases and J by 7 bases, with 6 bases of the junction left unmatched. CDR1 is SGHRS and CDR2 is YFSETQ in the germline V gene. CDR3 coding DNA: TGCGCCAGCAGCTTGGAAGGACAGGGGGCAGGGGAGCAGTACTTC. Residues: CASSLEGQGAGEQYF.

This clonotype has at least ten counts. V and J are TRBV7-9 and TRBJ1-2; no definite D call. The CDR3 contains 15 residues. Germline values: CDR1 SEHNR, CDR2 FQNEAQ (reference sequence). V was trimmed by 0 bases and J by 2 bases, leaving 10 bases between them. The CDR3 coding sequence is TGTGCCAGCAGCTTAGCCGCCGCGGCCAACTATGGCTACACCTTC. It translates to CASSLAAAANYGYTF.

This clonotype has at least ten counts. The rearrangement uses TRBV4-3 and TRBJ2-7; D uncertain. Germline V lookup: CDR1 LGHNA, CDR2 YSLEER. The CDR3 sequence is 14 residues long. V lost 3 bases and J 2 bases, leaving 11 bases between the germline ends. The CDR3 DNA follows: TGCGCCAGCAGCCAGAACTTCCTAACCTACGAGCAGTACTTC. Translation gives CASSQNFLTYEQYF.

This clonotype came up a few times. The chain combines TRBV10-2 with TRBJ2-1; D is possibly TRBD1 (6 bases). Trimming stripped 6 bases from V and 4 bases from J, with 22 bases between. The V gene's germline CDR1 is WSHSY and CDR2 SAAADI. This CDR3 region has 17 residues. The CDR3 region is CASRPSLGGQRYNEQFF. The CDR3 DNA reads TGCGCCAGCAGGCCCAGCCTTGGGGGCCAACGTTACAATGAGCAGTTCTTC.

The genes are TRBV12-3 or TRBV12-4 and TRBJ1-3; D is perhaps TRBD1 (5 bases). Trimming took off 5 bases at V and 0 bases at J, with 8 bases between the two ends. This CDR3 comprises 14 residues. CDR3 nucleotides: TGTGCCAGCAGTGGGGACTTCTCTGGAAACACCATATATTTT. This gives the protein CASSGDFSGNTIYF.

This clonotype came up many times. V gene TRBV24-1 combines with J gene TRBJ2-5, with no clear D. Deletions cut 4 bases from V and 0 bases from J, with 5 bases between. Germline V gene sequence: CDR1 KGHDR, CDR2 SFDVKD. The CDR3 consists of 13 residues. This chain's CDR3 is CATSETDQETQYF. CDR3 nucleotide sequence: TGTGCCACCAGTGAGACGGACCAAGAGACCCAGTACTTC.

This clonotype was counted ten times or more. The chain combines TRBV5-6 with TRBJ1-4; D is unresolved. The V gene lost 4 bases and the J gene lost 0 bases, with 10 bases spanning the gap. Germline V gene data show CDR1 as SGHDT and CDR2 as YYEEEE. This CDR3 has 15 residues. The CDR3 loop reads CASSPDLATNEKLFF. The CDR3 nucleotides read TGTGCCAGCAGCCCGGATCTTGCAACTAATGAAAAACTGTTTTTT.

The chain uses TRBV20-1 and TRBJ1-3; a weak D match, TRBD1 (6 bases). Germline V gene sequence: CDR1 DFQATT, CDR2 SNEGSKA (reference sequence). CDR3 length: 15 residues. The V gene lost 2 bases and the J gene lost 1 base, with 12 bases spanning the gap. Here the CDR3 DNA reads TGCAGTGCTAGACCCTTCGACAGGTCTGGAAACACCATATATTTT. Its translation: CSARPFDRSGNTIYF.

CDR3 bases: TGCGCCAGCAGCTTGGGGGGGCGTGGCCTAGGCTCTGGGGCCAACGTCCTGACTTTC. This codes for CASSLGGRGLGSGANVLTF. The chain joins TRBV5-1 to TRBJ2-6; D perhaps matches TRBD1 (6 bases). There are 19 residues in the CDR3. The germline V gene encodes CDR1 SGHRS and CDR2 YFSETQ. Trimming shortened V by 0 bases and J by 0 bases, and 16 bases separated the two germline ends. Complete variable domain (other parts from reference TRBV5-1 and TRBJ2-6): KAGVTQTPRYLIKTRGQQVTLSCSPISGHRSVSWYQQTPGQGLQFLFEYFSETQRNKGNFPGRFSGRQFSNSRSEMNVSTLELGDSALYLCASSLGGRGLGSGANVLTFGAGSRLTVL.

This clonotype was picked up many times. The genes are TRBV4-3 and TRBJ2-7; TRBD1 might be the D (6 bases). The CDR3 is 13 amino acids. Trimming removed 0 bases from V and 7 bases from J, with 10 bases in between. The germline CDR1 and CDR2 sequences are LGHNA and YSLEER. DNA of the CDR3: TGCGCCAGCAGCCAAGATCAGGGGATTGAGCAGTACTTC. Translation: CASSQDQGIEQYF.

This clonotype was counted ten times or more. This chain joins TRBV16 and TRBJ1-1; D is perhaps TRBD1 (5 bases). Germline-derived CDR1 and CDR2 are KGHSY and FQNENV. The CDR3 contains 13 residues. Trimming removed 1 base at V and 10 bases at J, with 13 bases between. CDR3 residues: CASSQFGRDGAFF. The DNA for the CDR3 is TGTGCCAGCAGCCAATTCGGTAGGGACGGAGCTTTCTTT.

This clonotype was observed a few times. This chain connects TRBV7-8 to TRBJ1-1; 9 bases map to TRBD1. This CDR3 has 16 residues. Trimming at V came to 9 bases and at J to 4 bases, leaving 15 bases not matched to a gene. Germline V CDR1 and CDR2: SGHVS, FQNEAQ. Here the CDR3 DNA reads TGTGCCAGTTCCGACGGGACAGGGAATTACGGCACTGAAGCTTTCTTT. It translates to CASSDGTGNYGTEAFF.

This clonotype was picked up one time. One base away lies a much larger clone, so this may be a sequencing read error. V usage is TRBV27 and J usage is TRBJ2-1; TRBD2 aligns across 11 bases. This CDR3 spans 15 amino acids. V gave up 7 bases and J gave up 8 bases; unmatched junction bases: 10. Germline V lookup: CDR1 MNHEY, CDR2 SMNVEV (reference sequence). Written as DNA, the CDR3 is TGTGCCAGCACTCAAACTAGCGGGAGTTTGGATGAGCAGTTCTTC. This sequence encodes CASTQTSGSLDEQFF.

This chain links TRBV27 with TRBJ2-7; 7 bases map to TRBD1. CDR1 and CDR2 (germline): MNHEY, SMNVEV (reference sequence). V lost 8 bases, J lost 2 bases, and 15 bases stayed unmatched. The CDR3 length is 16 residues. In DNA, the CDR3 is TGTGCCAGCGGCACTGGAAGGGGGCTTGTTACCTACGAGCAGTACTTC. Amino acids: CASGTGRGLVTYEQYF.

This clonotype showed up many times. The gene calls are TRBV27 and TRBJ2-7, with 10 positions matching TRBD2. Losses at the gene ends were 4 bases for V and 3 bases for J; bases not matched to a gene: 6. This CDR3 has 15 residues. Germline CDR1 is MNHEY and CDR2 is SMNVEV (reference sequence). The chain's CDR3 is CASSSITSGNYEQYF. Written as DNA, the CDR3 is TGTGCCAGCAGTTCTATCACTAGCGGGAACTACGAGCAGTACTTC.

The V gene is TRBV12-3 or TRBV12-4, the J gene TRBJ2-6; 10 nucleotides agree with TRBD1. J was trimmed by 2 bases and V by 7 bases; bases with no gene match: 5. This CDR3 is built from 16 residues. The CDR3 loop reads CASTPGQGTGANVLTF. The CDR3 bases are TGTGCCAGCACCCCGGGACAGGGGACTGGGGCCAACGTCCTGACTTTC.

This clonotype occurred many times. V gene TRBV29-1 combines with J gene TRBJ2-3, with D unresolved. The germline V and J ends were trimmed by 7 bases and 6 bases, with 17 bases remaining between them. Germline V gene lookup returns CDR1 SQVTM and CDR2 ANQGSEA. There are 13 residues in the CDR3. The CDR3 loop is CSAHRAPTDTQYF. The CDR3 nucleotides are TGCAGCGCTCACCGGGCCCCGACCGATACGCAGTATTTT.

This chain connects TRBV12-3 or TRBV12-4 to TRBJ2-2; a possible D gene is TRBD1 (5 bases). The CDR3 contains 16 residues. V was shortened by 0 bases and J by 7 bases, with 15 bases between the two germline ends. CDR3 DNA sequence: TGTGCCAGCAGTTTAGCGCGTATGGGGCTTGGCGGGGAGCTGTTTTTT. Translated, it gives CASSLARMGLGGELFF.